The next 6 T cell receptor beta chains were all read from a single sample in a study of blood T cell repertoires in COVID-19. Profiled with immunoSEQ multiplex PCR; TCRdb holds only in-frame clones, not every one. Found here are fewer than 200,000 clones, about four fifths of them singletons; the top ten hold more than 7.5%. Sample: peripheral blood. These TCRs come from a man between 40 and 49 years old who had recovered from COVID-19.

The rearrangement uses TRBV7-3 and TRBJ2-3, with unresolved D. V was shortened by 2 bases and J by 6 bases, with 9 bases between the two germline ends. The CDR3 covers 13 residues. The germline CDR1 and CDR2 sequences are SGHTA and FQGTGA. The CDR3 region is CASSLGHADTQYF. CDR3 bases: TGTGCCAGCAGCTTAGGGCATGCGGATACGCAGTATTTT. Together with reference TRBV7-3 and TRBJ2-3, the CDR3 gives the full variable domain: GAGVSQTPSNKVTEKGKYVELRCDPISGHTALYWYRQSLGQGPEFLIYFQGTGAADDSGLPNDRFFAVRPEGSVSTLKIQRTERGDSAVYLCASSLGHADTQYFGPGTRLTVL.

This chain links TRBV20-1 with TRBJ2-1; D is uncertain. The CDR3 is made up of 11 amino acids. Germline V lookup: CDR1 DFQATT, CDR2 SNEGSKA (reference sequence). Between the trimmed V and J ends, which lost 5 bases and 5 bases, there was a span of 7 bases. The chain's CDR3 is CSALSDNEQFF. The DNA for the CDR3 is TGCAGTGCTTTAAGCGACAATGAGCAGTTCTTC.

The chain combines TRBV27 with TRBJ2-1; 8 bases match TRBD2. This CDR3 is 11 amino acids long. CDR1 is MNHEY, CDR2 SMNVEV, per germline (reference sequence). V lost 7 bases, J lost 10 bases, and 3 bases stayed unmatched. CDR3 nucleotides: TGTGCCAGCACCTTAGCGGGGGAGCAGTTCTTC. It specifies CASTLAGEQFF.

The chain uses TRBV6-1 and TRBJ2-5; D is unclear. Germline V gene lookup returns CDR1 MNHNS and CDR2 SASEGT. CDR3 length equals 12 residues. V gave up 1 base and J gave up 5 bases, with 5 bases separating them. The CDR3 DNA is TGTGCCAGCAGTGAAGTTATGGAGACCCAGTACTTC. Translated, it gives CASSEVMETQYF.

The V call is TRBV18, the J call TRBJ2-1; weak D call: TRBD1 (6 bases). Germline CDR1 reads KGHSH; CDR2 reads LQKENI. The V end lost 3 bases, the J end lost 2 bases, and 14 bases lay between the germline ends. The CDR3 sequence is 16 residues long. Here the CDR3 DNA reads TGTGCCAGCTCACCTCCCCACAGGGCTACCTACAATGAGCAGTTCTTC. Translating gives CASSPPHRATYNEQFF.

The CDR3 DNA reads TGTGCCAGCAGCTATACAGGGGTTGGCGAGCAGTACTTC. Amino acids: CASSYTGVGEQYF. V usage is TRBV7-9 and J usage is TRBJ2-7, with 7 nucleotides matching TRBD1. From germline, CDR1 is SEHNR and CDR2 FQNEAQ (reference sequence). The trim removed 4 bases at V and 6 bases at J, leaving 6 bases unmatched. The CDR3 spans 13 residues.